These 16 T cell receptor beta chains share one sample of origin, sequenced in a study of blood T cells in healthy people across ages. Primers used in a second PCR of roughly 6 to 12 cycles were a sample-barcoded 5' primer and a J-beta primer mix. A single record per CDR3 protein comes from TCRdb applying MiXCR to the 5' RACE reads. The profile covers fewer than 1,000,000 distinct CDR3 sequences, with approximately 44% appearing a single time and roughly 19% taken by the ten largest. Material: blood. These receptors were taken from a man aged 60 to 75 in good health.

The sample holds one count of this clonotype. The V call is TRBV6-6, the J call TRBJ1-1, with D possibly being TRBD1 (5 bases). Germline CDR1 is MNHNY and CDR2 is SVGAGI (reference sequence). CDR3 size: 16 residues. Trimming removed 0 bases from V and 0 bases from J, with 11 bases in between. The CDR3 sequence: CASSYSSGGMNTEAFF. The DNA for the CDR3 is TGTGCCAGCAGTTACTCATCGGGGGGGATGAACACTGAAGCTTTCTTT.

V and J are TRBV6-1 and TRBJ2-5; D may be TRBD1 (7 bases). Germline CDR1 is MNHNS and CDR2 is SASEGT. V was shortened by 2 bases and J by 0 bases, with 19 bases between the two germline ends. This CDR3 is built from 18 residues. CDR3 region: CASSEIRGGRGDQETQYF. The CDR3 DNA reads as TGTGCCAGCAGTGAAATTAGAGGAGGCAGGGGGGACCAAGAGACCCAGTACTTC.

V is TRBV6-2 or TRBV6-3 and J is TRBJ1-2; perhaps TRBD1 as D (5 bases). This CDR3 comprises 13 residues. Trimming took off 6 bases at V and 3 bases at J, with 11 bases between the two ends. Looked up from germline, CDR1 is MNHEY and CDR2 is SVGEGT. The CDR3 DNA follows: TGTGCCAGCAGGACGGGACGGGACTATGGCTACACCTTC. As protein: CASRTGRDYGYTF.

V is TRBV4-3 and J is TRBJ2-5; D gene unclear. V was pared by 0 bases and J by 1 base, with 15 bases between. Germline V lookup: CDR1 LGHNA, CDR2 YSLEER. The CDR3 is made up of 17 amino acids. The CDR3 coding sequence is TGCGCCAGCAGCCAAGATCCCCTCCGTCGAAGCCAAGAGACCCAGTACTTC. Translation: CASSQDPLRRSQETQYF.

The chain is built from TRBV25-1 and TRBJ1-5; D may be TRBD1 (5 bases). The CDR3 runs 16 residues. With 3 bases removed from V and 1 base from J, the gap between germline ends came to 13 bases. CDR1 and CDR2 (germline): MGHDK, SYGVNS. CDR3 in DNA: TGTGCCAGCAGTGACGGGGCCCGATTGAGCAATCAGCCCCAGCATTTT. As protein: CASSDGARLSNQPQHF.

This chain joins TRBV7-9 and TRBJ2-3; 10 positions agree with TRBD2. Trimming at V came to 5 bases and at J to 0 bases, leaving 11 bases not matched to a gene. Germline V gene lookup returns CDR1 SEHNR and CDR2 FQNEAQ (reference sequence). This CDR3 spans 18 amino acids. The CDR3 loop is CASSPRLAGSSSTDTQYF. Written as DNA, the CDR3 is TGTGCCAGCAGCCCCCGACTAGCGGGCTCCTCTAGCACAGATACGCAGTATTTT.

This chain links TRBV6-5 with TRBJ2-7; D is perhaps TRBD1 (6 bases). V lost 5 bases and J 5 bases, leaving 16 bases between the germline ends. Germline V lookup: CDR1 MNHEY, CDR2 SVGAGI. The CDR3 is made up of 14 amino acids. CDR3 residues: CASSNYHRDNEQYF. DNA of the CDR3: TGTGCCAGCAGTAACTATCACAGGGACAACGAGCAGTACTTC.

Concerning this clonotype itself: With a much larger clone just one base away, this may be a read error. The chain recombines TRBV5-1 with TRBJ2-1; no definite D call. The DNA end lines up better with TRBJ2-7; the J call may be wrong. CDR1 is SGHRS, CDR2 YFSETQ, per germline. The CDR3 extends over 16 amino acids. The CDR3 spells CASSLGGQSLYNEQYF. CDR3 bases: TGCGCCAGCAGCTTGGGTGGGCAGTCTCTCTACAATGAGCAGTACTTC.

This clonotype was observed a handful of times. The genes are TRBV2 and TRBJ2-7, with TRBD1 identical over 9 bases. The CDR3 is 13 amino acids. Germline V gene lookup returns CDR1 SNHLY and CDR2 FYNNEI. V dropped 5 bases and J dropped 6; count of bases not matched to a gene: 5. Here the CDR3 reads CASSYRGPTEQYF. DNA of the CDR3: TGTGCCAGCAGTTACAGGGGGCCTACCGAGCAGTACTTC.

CDR3 amino acids: CASSYNRQTGANVLTF. The CDR3, as DNA: TGTGCCAGCAGTTACAACAGACAAACTGGGGCCAACGTCCTGACTTTC. The chain links TRBV6-5 to TRBJ2-6; the D is unclear. The length of the CDR3 is 16 residues. With 2 bases removed from V and 2 bases from J, the gap between germline ends came to 10 bases. Germline V lookup: CDR1 MNHEY, CDR2 SVGAGI.

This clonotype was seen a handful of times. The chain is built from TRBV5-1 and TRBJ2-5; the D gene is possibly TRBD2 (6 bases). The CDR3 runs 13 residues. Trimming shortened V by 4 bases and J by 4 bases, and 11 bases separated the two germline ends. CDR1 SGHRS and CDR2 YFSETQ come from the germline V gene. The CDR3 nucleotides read TGCGCCAGCAGCGCGGGGCATACAGAGACCCAGTACTTC. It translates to CASSAGHTETQYF.

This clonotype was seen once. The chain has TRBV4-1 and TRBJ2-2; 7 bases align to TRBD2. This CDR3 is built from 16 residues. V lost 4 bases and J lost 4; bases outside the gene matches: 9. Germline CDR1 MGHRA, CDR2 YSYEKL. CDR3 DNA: TGCGCCAGCAGCCGCTCTCCGGGCGGGGGCACCGGGGAGCTGTTTTTT. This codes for CASSRSPGGGTGELFF.

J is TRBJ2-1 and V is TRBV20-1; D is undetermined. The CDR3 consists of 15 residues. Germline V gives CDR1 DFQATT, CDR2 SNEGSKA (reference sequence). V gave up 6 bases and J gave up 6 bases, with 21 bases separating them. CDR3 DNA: TGCAGTGCCAGACGAGCGATCCTGCCCCTCAATGAGCAGTTCTTC. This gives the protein CSARRAILPLNEQFF.

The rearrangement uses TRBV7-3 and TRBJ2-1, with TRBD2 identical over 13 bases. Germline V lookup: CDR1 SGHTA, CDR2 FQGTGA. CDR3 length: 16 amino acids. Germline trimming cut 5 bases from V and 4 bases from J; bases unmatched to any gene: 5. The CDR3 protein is CASSPTTSGGYNEQFF. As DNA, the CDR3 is TGTGCCAGCAGCCCCACGACTAGCGGGGGGTACAATGAGCAGTTCTTC.

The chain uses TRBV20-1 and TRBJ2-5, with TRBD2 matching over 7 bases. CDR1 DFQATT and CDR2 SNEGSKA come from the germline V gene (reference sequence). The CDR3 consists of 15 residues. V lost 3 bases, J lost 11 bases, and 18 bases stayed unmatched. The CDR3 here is CSARPLGGMWGEQYF. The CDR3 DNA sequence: TGCAGTGCTAGGCCCCTGGGGGGGATGTGGGGTGAGCAGTACTTC.

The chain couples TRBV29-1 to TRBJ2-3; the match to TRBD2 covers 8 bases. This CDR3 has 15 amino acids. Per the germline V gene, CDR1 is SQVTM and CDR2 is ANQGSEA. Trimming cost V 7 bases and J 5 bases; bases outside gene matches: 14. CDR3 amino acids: CSGLPARGARDTQYF. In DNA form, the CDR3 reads TGCAGCGGGCTTCCTGCGCGGGGGGCGAGAGATACGCAGTATTTT.